These 2 T cell receptor beta chains originate from one sample sequenced in a study of blood T cell repertoires in COVID-19. Data came from immunoSEQ multiplex PCR; TCRdb stores just in-frame clones and leaves some out. The sample consists of 300,000 to 400,000 clones, 75% to 90% of them appearing once. Sequencing was carried out using PBMCs or T cells enriched from blood (not recorded which). All receptors come from a man aged 18 to 29 who had recovered from COVID-19.

The chain recombines TRBV12-2 with TRBJ1-3. TRBV12-2 is a known pseudogene. The CDR3 consists of 19 residues. DNA of the CDR3: TGTGCAAGTCGCTTCTGGACAGGACTAGCGAGACCCTCTGGAAACACCATATATTTT. As protein: CASRFWTGLARPSGNTIYF.

This clone was found once. The chain recombines TRBV18 with TRBJ1-1; 9 nucleotides agree with TRBD1. The CDR3 is 13 residues long. In germline, CDR1 is KGHSH, CDR2 LQKENI. Trimming removed 6 bases from V and 4 bases from J; junction bases left unmatched: 3. CDR3 DNA sequence: TGTGCCAGCTCGGAGACAGGGGGCACTGAAGCTTTCTTT. It yields the protein CASSETGGTEAFF.